A single TCR beta chain is shown here with its context. Its antigen is still unknown. The sample comes from a study of CD8+CD57+ T cells in acquired aplastic anemia. Whole-study context: The study obtained an average of about 3.4 ug of DNA from sorted CD4+ and CD8+ cells. Healthy CD8+ samples averaged around 12 million reads. Points from the study as a whole: Patients had approximately 29 CD8+ CDR3 sequences in common with controls (the shared set). Any difference that existed in CD8+ Simpson's diversity between patients and controls was not significant.

The junction had 14 bases not matched to a gene; V was cut back by 5 bases and J by 6 bases. The V gene's germline CDR1 is LNHDA and CDR2 SQIVND (reference sequence). The CDR3 spans 17 residues. TCR beta VDJ and CDR3 were profiled, and genomic DNA was the template. TCRdb analysed the reads with MiXCR anew, one entry per CDR3 protein. The table shows about 81,000 distinct CDR3 sequences, with under 50% occurring only once. The chain has TRBV19 and TRBJ1-4, with 8 bases aligning to TRBD1. The origin of this receptor is a human donor in good health, serving as a control. What was sequenced was sorted CD4+, CD8+, or CD8+CD57+ T cells (not recorded which) from PBMCs. The CDR3, as DNA: TGTGCCAGTAGTCCCCACGGGCCGGGACAGGTGTATGAAAAACTGTTTTTT. This codes for CASSPHGPGQVYEKLFF.